The 3 T cell receptor beta chains below come from one sample, sequenced in a study of shared clonotypes between healthy human individuals. TCRdb keeps only in-frame clones here, not all; method: immunoSEQ multiplex PCR. Of millions of clones in the sample, more than 80% were seen once. Specimen: naive CD4+ T cells from PBMCs. Subset indicated: CD45RA+ positively selected. These receptors originate from a man aged 18 to 30 in good health. Some clones in this sample may be carry-over from other donors' samples.

In its sample, this clone was seen once. V gene TRBV18 combines with J gene TRBJ2-7; D is unclear. CDR3 size: 13 residues. V lost 4 bases and J lost 3, with 10 bases in between. Germline V CDR1 and CDR2: KGHSH, LQKENI. For the CDR3, the DNA is TGTGCCAGCTCACTAACGCAGTACTACGAGCAGTACTTC. Protein: CASSLTQYYEQYF.

V and J are TRBV6-6 and TRBJ2-2; no reliable D call. The CDR3 has 14 residues. The germline V gene has CDR1 MNHNY and CDR2 SVGAGI (reference sequence). V was cut by 7 bases and J by 3 bases, with 12 bases left in between. The chain's CDR3 is CASTRSRDTGELFF. The CDR3 coding sequence is TGTGCCAGCACCAGGAGTAGGGACACCGGGGAGCTGTTTTTT.

On this clone itself: Other nucleotide sequences from this sample produce the same CDR3. The gene calls are TRBV19 and TRBJ2-7, with 7 bases fitting TRBD1. The CDR3 covers 14 residues. V lost 4 bases and J lost 0; bases outside the gene matches: 3. Germline V gives CDR1 LNHDA, CDR2 SQIVND (reference sequence). CDR3 bases: TGTGCCAGTAGTAGGAGACAGGGCTCCTACGAGCAGTACTTC. Translation gives CASSRRQGSYEQYF.